This T cell receptor beta chain was documented in a study of blood T cell repertoires in COVID-19. Overall study: PBMCs, B-cell-depleted T cells, or T cells provided the cDNA or gDNA that made up the material.

Per the original data handling: Estimates of nucleated cell counts were drawn from the amplification of reference gene primers. The protocol was immunoSEQ multiplex PCR, while the TCRdb copy is restricted to in-frame clones and leaves out a portion. The V and J calls and clone size are taken from that table; D and trimming were inferred from the DNA. The repertoire includes under 300,000 clones, approximately 92% of them detected once, and 2% to 2.5% sits in the top ten. The CDR3 is 15 amino acids. The sample taken for sequencing was PBMCs or T cells enriched from blood (not recorded which). The clonotype was recovered from a woman aged 18-29 years who had recovered from COVID-19. The J gene is TRBJ2-7, the V gene TRBV21-1; the D segment call TRBD1 is taken from the table without a DNA check. TRBV21-1 constitutes a pseudogene. The CDR3 region has the DNA TGTGCCAGCAGCACCGAACAGGGGGCTTGGGGCGAGCAGTACTTC. This sequence encodes CASSTEQGAWGEQYF.